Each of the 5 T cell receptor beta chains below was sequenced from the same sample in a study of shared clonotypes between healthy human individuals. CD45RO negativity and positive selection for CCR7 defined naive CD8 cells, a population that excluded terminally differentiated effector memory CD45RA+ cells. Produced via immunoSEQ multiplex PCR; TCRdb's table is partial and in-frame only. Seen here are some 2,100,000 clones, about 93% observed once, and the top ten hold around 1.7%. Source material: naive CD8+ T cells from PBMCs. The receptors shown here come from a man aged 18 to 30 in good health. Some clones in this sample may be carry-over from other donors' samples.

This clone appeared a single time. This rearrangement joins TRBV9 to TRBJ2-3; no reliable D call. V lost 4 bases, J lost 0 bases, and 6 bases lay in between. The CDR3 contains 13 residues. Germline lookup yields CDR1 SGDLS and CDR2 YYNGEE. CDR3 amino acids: CASSKHSTDTQYF. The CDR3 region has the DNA TGTGCCAGCAGCAAACACAGCACAGATACGCAGTATTTT.

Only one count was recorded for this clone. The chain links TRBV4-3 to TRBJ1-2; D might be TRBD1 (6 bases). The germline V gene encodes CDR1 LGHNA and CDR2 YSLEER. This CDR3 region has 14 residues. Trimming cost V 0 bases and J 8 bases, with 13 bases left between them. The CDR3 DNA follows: TGCGCCAGCAGCCAAGAAAGTCCGGGGGGCGGCTACACCTTC. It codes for CASSQESPGGGYTF.

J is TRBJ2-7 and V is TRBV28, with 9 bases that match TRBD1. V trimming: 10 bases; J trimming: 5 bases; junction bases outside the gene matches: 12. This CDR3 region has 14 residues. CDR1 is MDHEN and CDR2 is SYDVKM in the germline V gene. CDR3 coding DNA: TGTGCCACCGAACTCGGACAGGGGCCACACGAGCAGTACTTC. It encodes CATELGQGPHEQYF.

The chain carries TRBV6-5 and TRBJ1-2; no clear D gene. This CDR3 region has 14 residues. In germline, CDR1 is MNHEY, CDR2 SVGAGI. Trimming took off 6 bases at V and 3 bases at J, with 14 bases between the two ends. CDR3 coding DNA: TGTGCCAGCAGCATATCGGGAAACCACTATGGCTACACCTTC. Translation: CASSISGNHYGYTF.

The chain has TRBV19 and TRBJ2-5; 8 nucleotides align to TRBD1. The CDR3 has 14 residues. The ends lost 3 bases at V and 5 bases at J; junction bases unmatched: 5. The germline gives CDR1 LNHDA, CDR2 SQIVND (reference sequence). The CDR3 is CASSIPGGAETQYF. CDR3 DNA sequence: TGTGCCAGTAGTATTCCAGGGGGCGCGGAGACCCAGTACTTC.